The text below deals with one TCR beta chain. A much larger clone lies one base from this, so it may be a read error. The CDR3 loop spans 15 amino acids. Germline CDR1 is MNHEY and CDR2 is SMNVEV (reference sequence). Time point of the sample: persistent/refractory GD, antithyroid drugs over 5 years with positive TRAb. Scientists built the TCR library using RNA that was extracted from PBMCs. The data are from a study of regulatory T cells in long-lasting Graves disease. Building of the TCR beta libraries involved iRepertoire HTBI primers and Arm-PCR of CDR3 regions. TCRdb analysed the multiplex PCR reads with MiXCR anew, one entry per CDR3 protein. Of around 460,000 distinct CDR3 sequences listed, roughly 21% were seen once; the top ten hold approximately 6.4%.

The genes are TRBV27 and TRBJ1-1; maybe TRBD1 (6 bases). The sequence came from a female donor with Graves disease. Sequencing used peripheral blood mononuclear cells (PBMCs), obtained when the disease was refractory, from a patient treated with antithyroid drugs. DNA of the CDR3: TGTGTCAGCAGTTTCCACAGGGATGAGGACACTGAAGCTTTCTTT. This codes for CVSSFHRDEDTEAFF.